The T cell receptor (beta chain) described here comes from a study of shared clonotypes between healthy human individuals. The overall study: CD8 memory received one plate per donor, CD8 naive two, CD4 memory three and CD4 naive three. Broader study findings: The four-donor shared clonotypes exceeded non-shared clonotypes in generation probability, with non-shared ones scoring lower.

Positively selected for CCR7, the CD45RO-negative cells used as naive CD8 cells excluded terminally differentiated effector memory CD45RA+ cells. V lost 3 bases to trimming and J lost 0 bases, with 7 bases between them. The CDR3 has 14 amino acids. Germline V gene lookup returns CDR1 SNHLY and CDR2 FYNNEI. Sequencing was at deep level. Assay used: immunoSEQ multiplex PCR; TCRdb lists only in-frame clones, some missing. The sample lists about 590,000 clones; roughly 95% were seen once. Worth noting for this clone: What it binds is not known.

Sequencing was done on a sample of naive CD8+ T cells sorted from blood. The source of this sequence is a woman aged 25 to 39 in good health. V gene TRBV2 combines with J gene TRBJ2-3; no firm D call. The CDR3 region is CASSDSSSTDTQYF. The CDR3 DNA sequence: TGTGCCAGCAGTGACAGTTCTAGCACAGATACGCAGTATTTT.